This T cell receptor (beta chain) emerged from a study of Tregs in tolerant kidney transplant recipients. Whole-study results and caveats: Activated donor B cell expansion appeared to reveal the most relevant donor-specific TCRbeta repertoire. The small number of patients limits these findings pending further validation. No direct test of biological reproducibility was done here.

Method: immunoSEQ multiplex PCR; TCRdb's copy keeps in-frame clones and lacks some. The sample yields some 60,000 clones, around 80% seen once. This clone was seen just once. The antigen remains unidentified. The V gene end was trimmed by 5 bases and the J gene end by 1 base; junction bases not matched to a gene: 10. This CDR3 region has 17 residues. Germline values: CDR1 MGHRA, CDR2 YSYEKL. The V gene is TRBV4-1, the J gene TRBJ2-2; 7 bases are a match to TRBD1. The receptor comes from a human donor in good health. The sequencing sample was made of CD4+ T cells from blood. CDR3: CASSAPGRTGNTGELFF. DNA of the CDR3: TGCGCCAGCAGCGCCCCCGGCCGGACAGGGAACACCGGGGAGCTGTTTTTT.